Listed below are T cell receptor beta chains from one sample, sequenced in a study of T cells after yellow fever vaccination. TCRdb reprocessed the 5' RACE reads via MiXCR and lists one record per CDR3 protein. Found here are hundreds of thousands of distinct CDR3 sequences, under 15% of them singletons; the top ten hold around 3%. The sequenced sample was CD4+ T cells sorted from PBMCs, obtained 15 days after the yellow fever booster vaccination. The receptors originated from a man in his late teens or twenties who received the YFV17D yellow fever vaccine. Both conserved end residues are part of each CDR3. Each record gives: J gene, V gene, clone size, D gene, CDR3 protein, CDR3 DNA. The D gene is left open where the match is weak. Where a row states a size, it is once, few, many or the class of an expanded clone; other rows omit it.

J: TRBJ1-5
V: TRBV11-2
size: NA
D: NA
CDR3: CASSPVTGKNQPQHF
DNA: TGTGCCAGCAGCCCCGTTACGGGGAAGAATCAGCCCCAGCATTTT

J: TRBJ2-3
V: TRBV6-2/TRBV6-3
size: NA
D: NA
CDR3: CASPSLVLDTQYF
DNA: TGTGCCAGCCCTTCCCTGGTCCTGGATACGCAGTATTTT

J: TRBJ1-4
V: TRBV4-3
size: many
D: TRBD1
CDR3: CASSQEATWTGGNEKLFF
DNA: TGCGCCAGCAGCCAAGAAGCTACCTGGACAGGGGGAAATGAAAAACTGTTTTTT

J: TRBJ2-3
V: TRBV5-1
size: few
D: NA
CDR3: CASSLFTPQGFSTDTQYF
DNA: TGCGCCAGCAGCTTGTTTACACCTCAGGGGTTCAGCACAGATACGCAGTATTTT

J: TRBJ2-2
V: TRBV3-2
size: many
D: NA
CDR3: CASIYYTGDSRITGELFF
DNA: TGTGCCAGCATATATTACACAGGGGACTCCCGGATCACCGGGGAGCTGTTTTTT

J: TRBJ2-2
V: TRBV28
size: few
D: NA
CDR3: CASSSGSPGELFF
DNA: TGTGCCAGCAGCTCAGGGTCCCCCGGGGAGCTGTTTTTT

J: TRBJ2-3
V: TRBV29-1
size: few
D: TRBD1
CDR3: CSVWDRSSSSTDTQYF
DNA: TGCAGCGTTTGGGACAGGAGTTCTTCTAGCACAGATACGCAGTATTTT

J: TRBJ2-4
V: TRBV6-5
size: few
D: NA
CDR3: CASSFFRNGKNIQYF
DNA: TGTGCCAGCAGTTTTTTCAGGAACGGCAAAAACATTCAGTACTTC

J: TRBJ2-1
V: TRBV6-2/TRBV6-3
size: NA
D: NA
CDR3: CASSRGWGNEQFF
DNA: TGTGCCAGCTCTAGGGGATGGGGCAATGAGCAGTTCTTC

J: TRBJ2-5
V: TRBV6-2/TRBV6-3
size: NA
D: TRBD2
CDR3: CASSNGLALQETQYF
DNA: TGTGCCAGCAGTAACGGACTAGCGCTTCAAGAGACCCAGTACTTC

J: TRBJ1-4
V: TRBV10-3
size: NA
D: NA
CDR3: CAISDVGEKLFF
DNA: TGTGCCATCAGTGATGTTGGCGAAAAACTGTTTTTT

J: TRBJ2-3
V: TRBV11-2
size: NA
D: NA
CDR3: CASSLDFPSTDTQYF
DNA: TGTGCCAGCAGCTTAGATTTCCCGAGCACAGATACGCAGTATTTT

J: TRBJ2-7
V: TRBV7-8
size: many
D: NA
CDR3: CASSPENRGYTYEQYF
DNA: TGTGCCAGCAGCCCCGAGAATAGAGGGTATACCTACGAGCAGTACTTC

J: TRBJ2-7
V: TRBV9
size: NA
D: NA
CDR3: CASSVADGGYYEQYF
DNA: TGTGCCAGCAGCGTAGCCGACGGGGGTTACTACGAGCAGTACTTC

J: TRBJ1-2
V: TRBV5-1
size: few
D: NA
CDR3: CASSLAGGKNYGYTF
DNA: TGCGCCAGCAGCTTGGCCGGGGGCAAAAACTATGGCTACACCTTC

J: TRBJ2-3
V: TRBV4-2
size: many
D: TRBD2
CDR3: CASSQELAGRLSSSTDTQYF
DNA: TGTGCCAGCAGCCAAGAACTAGCGGGGAGGCTATCCTCTAGCACAGATACGCAGTATTTT

J: TRBJ2-2
V: TRBV29-1
size: NA
D: TRBD2
CDR3: CSFRLAMAGELFF
DNA: TGCAGCTTCAGACTAGCGATGGCCGGGGAGCTGTTTTTT

J: TRBJ2-5
V: TRBV7-9
size: few
D: TRBD1
CDR3: CASSPLGTGEETQYF
DNA: TGTGCCAGCAGCCCTCTGGGGACAGGAGAAGAGACCCAGTACTTC

J: TRBJ2-3
V: TRBV4-3
size: NA
D: NA
CDR3: CASSQDRSTDTQYF
DNA: TGCGCCAGCAGCCAAGATAGGAGCACAGATACGCAGTATTTT

J: TRBJ2-5
V: TRBV7-2
size: many
D: NA
CDR3: CASSLSGVTQYF
DNA: TGTGCCAGCAGCTTAAGCGGTGTAACCCAGTACTTC

J: TRBJ2-5
V: TRBV7-9
size: few
D: NA
CDR3: CASSTNQGRGTQYF
DNA: TGTGCCAGCAGCACGAACCAGGGGCGGGGGACCCAGTACTTC

J: TRBJ1-2
V: TRBV12-3/TRBV12-4
size: few
D: NA
CDR3: CASSFLGWANYGYTF
DNA: TGTGCCAGCAGTTTTCTAGGATGGGCTAACTATGGCTACACCTTC

J: TRBJ2-1
V: TRBV11-3
size: NA
D: NA
CDR3: CASSPGHLSYNEQFF
DNA: TGTGCCAGCAGTCCAGGGCACCTCTCCTACAATGAGCAGTTCTTC

J: TRBJ2-1
V: TRBV18
size: few
D: TRBD1
CDR3: CASSPLQGVDEQFF
DNA: TGTGCCAGCTCACCATTGCAGGGGGTGGATGAGCAGTTCTTC

J: TRBJ1-5
V: TRBV18
size: few
D: NA
CDR3: CASSPFGGTVDQPQHF
DNA: TGTGCCAGCTCACCATTCGGGGGCACCGTCGATCAGCCCCAGCATTTT

J: TRBJ1-5
V: TRBV2
size: NA
D: NA
CDR3: CASSGGRINQPQHF
DNA: TGTGCCAGCAGTGGTGGACGGATCAATCAGCCCCAGCATTTT

J: TRBJ2-2
V: TRBV12-3/TRBV12-4
size: many
D: TRBD2
CDR3: CASSLLAGEGELFF
DNA: TGTGCCAGCAGTTTACTAGCGGGGGAGGGGGAGCTGTTTTTT

J: TRBJ2-1
V: TRBV5-1
size: few
D: NA
CDR3: CASSLAQYNEQFF
DNA: TGCGCCAGCAGCTTGGCACAGTACAATGAGCAGTTCTTC

J: TRBJ1-1
V: TRBV9
size: few
D: NA
CDR3: CASSDRQGLQNTEAFF
DNA: TGTGCCAGCAGCGACCGTCAGGGCCTTCAAAACACTGAAGCTTTCTTT

J: TRBJ2-3
V: TRBV20-1
size: NA
D: TRBD2
CDR3: CSALGTSGGDTDTQYF
DNA: TGCAGTGCCCTAGGGACTAGCGGGGGCGATACAGATACGCAGTATTTT

J: TRBJ2-3
V: TRBV7-3
size: NA
D: NA
CDR3: CASSLIGVGTDTQYF
DNA: TGTGCCAGCAGCTTAATAGGGGTTGGCACAGATACGCAGTATTTT

J: TRBJ2-5
V: TRBV5-1
size: many
D: TRBD2
CDR3: CASSFGTTALPQYF
DNA: TGCGCCAGCAGCTTCGGGACTACCGCCTTGCCCCAGTACTTC

J: TRBJ2-7
V: TRBV20-1
size: NA
D: NA
CDR3: CSAAPQGGEQYF
DNA: TGCAGTGCCGCCCCCCAGGGGGGCGAGCAGTACTTC

J: TRBJ1-6
V: TRBV12-3/TRBV12-4
size: few
D: NA
CDR3: CASRKGNYNSPLHF
DNA: TGTGCCAGCAGAAAGGGGAACTATAATTCACCCCTCCACTTT

J: TRBJ2-2
V: TRBV11-2
size: few
D: NA
CDR3: CASTPRATNTGELFF
DNA: TGTGCCAGCACCCCCCGCGCGACCAACACCGGGGAGCTGTTTTTT

J: TRBJ1-2
V: TRBV6-2/TRBV6-3
size: NA
D: TRBD1
CDR3: CASRPGQGYYGYTF
DNA: TGTGCCAGCAGGCCGGGACAGGGGTACTATGGCTACACCTTC

J: TRBJ1-2
V: TRBV5-4
size: NA
D: TRBD1
CDR3: CASSPDLRDRGVEFGYTF
DNA: TGTGCCAGCAGCCCCGATCTACGGGACAGGGGAGTCGAGTTTGGCTACACCTTC

J: TRBJ1-5
V: TRBV28
size: few
D: NA
CDR3: CASSPRRGPQHF
DNA: TGTGCCAGCAGCCCTAGGAGGGGACCCCAGCATTTT

J: TRBJ1-2
V: TRBV14
size: NA
D: TRBD1
CDR3: CASSLGQGASGYTF
DNA: TGTGCCAGCAGCCTGGGACAGGGGGCCAGTGGCTACACCTTC

J: TRBJ1-2
V: TRBV10-3
size: few
D: NA
CDR3: CAIHREFEDGYTF
DNA: TGTGCCATCCACAGGGAATTCGAGGATGGCTACACCTTC

J: TRBJ1-4
V: TRBV5-1
size: NA
D: TRBD1
CDR3: CASSLQGAVTNEKLFF
DNA: TGCGCCAGCAGCTTACAGGGGGCCGTAACTAATGAAAAACTGTTTTTT

J: TRBJ1-1
V: TRBV5-1
size: NA
D: NA
CDR3: CASSLRPSWGEGNTEAFF
DNA: TGCGCCAGCAGCTTGCGACCCTCGTGGGGGGAGGGGAACACTGAAGCTTTCTTT

J: TRBJ2-2
V: TRBV5-1
size: few
D: NA
CDR3: CASSGSGGHTGELFF
DNA: TGCGCCAGCAGCGGGTCGGGGGGCCACACCGGGGAGCTGTTTTTT

J: TRBJ2-3
V: TRBV7-3
size: few
D: NA
CDR3: CASSYSYAQGTDTQYF
DNA: TGTGCCAGCAGCTACTCTTATGCTCAGGGCACAGATACGCAGTATTTT

J: TRBJ1-2
V: TRBV28
size: many
D: NA
CDR3: CASSGPVSNYGYTF
DNA: TGTGCCAGCTCAGGACCAGTCTCAAACTATGGCTACACCTTC

J: TRBJ1-1
V: TRBV6-6
size: NA
D: NA
CDR3: CASSYPTGSPEAFF
DNA: TGTGCCAGCAGTTACCCTACAGGGTCCCCTGAAGCTTTCTTT

J: TRBJ2-1
V: TRBV12-3/TRBV12-4
size: NA
D: NA
CDR3: CASSQAHYNEQFF
DNA: TGTGCCAGCAGCCAGGCCCACTACAATGAGCAGTTCTTC

J: TRBJ2-1
V: TRBV6-2/TRBV6-3
size: NA
D: TRBD2
CDR3: CASTPGSGGAYNEQFF
DNA: TGTGCCAGCACCCCGGGGAGCGGGGGGGCCTACAATGAGCAGTTCTTC

J: TRBJ1-4
V: TRBV20-1
size: few
D: NA
CDR3: CSARRGPTNEKLFF
DNA: TGCAGTGCTAGACGCGGCCCGACTAATGAAAAACTGTTTTTT

J: TRBJ1-5
V: TRBV20-1
size: NA
D: TRBD1
CDR3: CSANDRVSNQPQHF
DNA: TGCAGTGCTAATGACAGGGTGAGCAATCAGCCCCAGCATTTT

J: TRBJ1-1
V: TRBV4-1
size: many
D: NA
CDR3: CASSPRPNTGSTEAFF
DNA: TGCGCCAGCAGCCCCCGCCCCAACACGGGGAGCACTGAAGCTTTCTTT

J: TRBJ1-2
V: TRBV4-2
size: few
D: NA
CDR3: CASSQDVAEGLNYGYTF
DNA: TGTGCCAGCAGCCAAGATGTGGCTGAAGGTTTAAACTATGGCTACACCTTC

J: TRBJ2-4
V: TRBV7-2
size: many
D: NA
CDR3: CASSLGISGNIQYF
DNA: TGTGCCAGCAGCTTAGGGATAAGCGGGAACATTCAGTACTTC

J: TRBJ2-5
V: TRBV18
size: NA
D: TRBD2
CDR3: CASSPFSAGEETQYF
DNA: TGTGCCAGCTCACCATTCTCAGCGGGGGAAGAGACCCAGTACTTC

J: TRBJ1-2
V: TRBV3-2
size: NA
D: NA
CDR3: CASSQNRYGYTF
DNA: TGTGCCAGCAGCCAGAATCGTTATGGCTACACCTTC

J: TRBJ2-7
V: TRBV5-1
size: NA
D: NA
CDR3: CASSLAATSATYEQYF
DNA: TGCGCCAGCAGCTTGGCCGCGACTAGTGCCACCTACGAGCAGTACTTC

J: TRBJ1-1
V: TRBV7-2
size: NA
D: TRBD1
CDR3: CASSLTWDSRTEAFF
DNA: TGTGCCAGCAGCCTCACCTGGGACAGCAGGACTGAAGCTTTCTTT

J: TRBJ1-4
V: TRBV11-2
size: NA
D: TRBD1
CDR3: CASSFGQGKEKLFF
DNA: TGTGCCAGCAGCTTCGGACAGGGAAAGGAAAAACTGTTTTTT

J: TRBJ2-3
V: TRBV3-1
size: NA
D: NA
CDR3: CASSLTESDTQYF
DNA: TGTGCCAGCAGCCTCACAGAGTCGGATACGCAGTATTTT

J: TRBJ2-1
V: TRBV10-3
size: NA
D: TRBD2
CDR3: CAISSRQRGLSYNEQFF
DNA: TGTGCCATCAGCAGCAGACAGCGGGGATTATCCTACAATGAGCAGTTCTTC